A single sample is the source of the 15 T cell receptor beta chains below, sequenced in a study of cytomegalovirus exposure and HLA in healthy donors. Primers: 60 Vbeta forward and 13 Jbeta reverse. Method: immunoSEQ multiplex PCR; TCRdb's copy keeps in-frame clones and lacks some. The repertoire holds some 200,000 clones, with roughly 80% as singletons. Input material: PBMCs. The receptors originated from a man aged 45-65 years in good health and CMV-seronegative.

The chain recombines TRBV4-1 with TRBJ2-5; tentative D call: TRBD1 (6 bases). Germline V CDR1 and CDR2: MGHRA, YSYEKL. The CDR3 extends over 13 amino acids. V gave up 5 bases and J gave up 1 base, with 8 bases separating them. The DNA of the CDR3 is TGCGCCAGCAGCGACAGGTTCCAAGAGACCCAGTACTTC. Translation gives CASSDRFQETQYF.

This clone was observed a few times. V is TRBV15 and J is TRBJ2-7; maybe TRBD1 (5 bases). There are 17 residues in the CDR3. V shed 0 bases and J shed 5 bases, with 20 bases lying between them. Germline V gene data show CDR1 as LNHNV and CDR2 as YYDKDF (reference sequence). CDR3 in amino acids: CATSRDHVQGRSDEQYF. The DNA for the CDR3 is TGTGCCACCAGCAGAGATCATGTTCAGGGAAGGTCGGACGAGCAGTACTTC. The full variable domain, completed using reference TRBV15 and TRBJ2-7, is DAMVIQNPRYQVTQFGKPVTLSCSQTLNHNVMYWYQQKSSQAPKLLFHYYDKDFNNEADTPDNFQSRRPNTSFCFLDIRSPGLGDTAMYLCATSRDHVQGRSDEQYFGPGTRLTVT.

The gene calls are TRBV7-2 and TRBJ1-2; TRBD1 matches 7 bases. V was pared by 5 bases and J by 0 bases, with 6 bases of the junction left unmatched. Germline assignment: CDR1 SGHTA and CDR2 FQGNSA. The length of the CDR3 is 15 residues. DNA of the CDR3: TGTGCCAGCAGCCCAGACAGGGCCGCTAACTATGGCTACACCTTC. It translates to CASSPDRAANYGYTF.

The V and J genes are TRBV7-9 and TRBJ1-1; 7 bases are shared with TRBD1. Trimming removed 6 bases from V and 1 base from J; junction bases left unmatched: 17. The length of the CDR3 is 18 residues. Germline V gene data show CDR1 as SEHNR and CDR2 as FQNEAQ (reference sequence). CDR3 nucleotides: TGTGCCAGCAGACATAAGACAGGGCCGCAAGAGAAGAACACTGAAGCTTTCTTT. Translation gives CASRHKTGPQEKNTEAFF.

The V call is TRBV30, the J call TRBJ2-7; weak D call: TRBD1 (6 bases). V was pared by 0 bases and J by 4 bases, with 13 bases between. CDR3 size: 14 residues. Germline CDR1 GTSNPN, CDR2 SVGIG (reference sequence). In DNA form, the CDR3 reads TGTGCCTGGAGTGTAACAGGGTTAATTTACGAGCAGTACTTC. It encodes CAWSVTGLIYEQYF.

The J gene is TRBJ2-7, the V gene TRBV9; D possibly corresponds to TRBD1 (6 bases). The CDR3 extends over 14 amino acids. Trimming removed 4 bases from V and 6 bases from J, with 17 bases in between. Germline assignment: CDR1 SGDLS and CDR2 YYNGEE. The CDR3 loop reads CASSPQWGRIEQYF. Written as DNA, the CDR3 is TGTGCCAGCAGCCCTCAATGGGGGCGCATCGAGCAGTACTTC.

The rearrangement links TRBV6-1 to TRBJ2-5; D unresolved. V lost 2 bases, J lost 3 bases, and 13 bases lay in between. This CDR3 contains 15 residues. From germline, CDR1 is MNHNS and CDR2 SASEGT. CDR3 nucleotides: TGTGCCAGCAGTGAATGGCCCGGCGGAAAAGAGACCCAGTACTTC. Protein: CASSEWPGGKETQYF.

The chain uses TRBV5-8 and TRBJ2-7; 11 positions match TRBD1. V gave up 5 bases and J gave up 5 bases; unmatched junction bases: 6. CDR3 size: 14 residues. CDR1 and CDR2 (germline): SGHTS, YDEGEE. The CDR3 sequence: CASRTRTGGHEQYF. CDR3 nucleotide sequence: TGTGCCAGCAGGACAAGGACAGGGGGCCACGAGCAGTACTTC.

This chain uses TRBV14 with TRBJ2-1; 8 nucleotides align to TRBD2. The V and J ends lost 1 base and 8 bases, in that order; junction bases with no gene match: 10. Per the germline V gene, CDR1 is SGHDN and CDR2 is FVKESK. This CDR3 comprises 16 residues. The DNA for the CDR3 is TGTGCCAGCAGCCAAGGACGGGGGGGGTATGGATATGAGCAGTTCTTC. The encoded protein is CASSQGRGGYGYEQFF.

The chain employs TRBV19 and TRBJ1-2; 12 positions agree with TRBD1. This CDR3 contains 16 residues. Germline-derived CDR1 and CDR2 are LNHDA and SQIVND (reference sequence). The V and J ends lost 4 bases and 7 bases, in that order; junction bases with no gene match: 10. The CDR3 loop is CASSKTGTGGEGGYTF. As DNA, the CDR3 is TGTGCCAGTAGTAAGACCGGGACAGGGGGCGAGGGTGGCTACACCTTC.

The chain joins TRBV21-1 to TRBJ1-5; the DNA was not compared with TRBD1, the D call given in the table. TRBV21-1 is reported as a pseudogene. The CDR3 loop spans 12 amino acids. This CDR3 reads CASSTSHQPQHF. The CDR3, as DNA: TGTGCCAGCAGCACCAGTCATCAGCCCCAGCATTTT.

The chain joins TRBV5-1 to TRBJ1-2; TRBD1 agrees at 9 bases. With 8 bases clipped from V and 4 bases from J, the junction kept 3 bases outside the gene matches. Germline lookup yields CDR1 SGHRS and CDR2 YFSETQ. CDR3 size: 12 residues. The CDR3 is CASGQGTYGYTF. Here the CDR3 DNA reads TGCGCCAGTGGACAGGGGACCTATGGCTACACCTTC.

The V call is TRBV7-2, the J call TRBJ2-5; TRBD2 might be the D (5 bases). The germline V and J ends were trimmed by 5 bases and 5 bases, with 12 bases remaining between them. The CDR3 length is 13 residues. Germline lookup yields CDR1 SGHTA and CDR2 FQGNSA. CDR3 protein: CASSQDSEETQYF. The CDR3 DNA sequence: TGTGCCAGCAGCCAGGACTCCGAGGAGACCCAGTACTTC.

The chain employs TRBV7-2 and TRBJ2-7, with 14 bases fitting TRBD2. V lost 2 bases to trimming and J lost 7 bases; unmatched junction nucleotides: 4. CDR1 is SGHTA and CDR2 is FQGNSA in the germline V gene. This CDR3 is built from 15 residues. CDR3 sequence reads: CASSLTGLAGEEQYF. The CDR3 nucleotides are TGTGCCAGCAGCTTAACGGGACTAGCGGGGGAGGAGCAGTACTTC.

The chain combines TRBV6-6 with TRBJ2-7; D may be TRBD1 (5 bases). Trimming shortened V by 0 bases and J by 6 bases, and 15 bases separated the two germline ends. Germline CDR1 and CDR2: MNHNY and SVGAGI (reference sequence). The CDR3 length is 15 residues. The CDR3 nucleotides are TGTGCCAGCAGTTACTCGAGGCAGGGAATGATCGAGCAGTACTTC. It translates to CASSYSRQGMIEQYF.